This T cell receptor (beta chain) was sequenced in a study of T cells in Graves' hyperthyroidism and ophthalmopathy. Turning to the study itself: Specimen type is peripheral blood, collected at initial diagnosis prior to any treatment.

No progression to ophthalmopathy during 18 months of follow-up defined stable disease. The hyperthyroidism was newly diagnosed and had lasted under 2 months; the patients were aged 18 to 65. This clonotype was seen many times. RNA transcripts yielded amplified TCR beta CDR3 regions. TCR CDR3 regions were first amplified by RT-PCR with HTBI primers. Each CDR3 protein gets one entry after TCRdb re-called the multiplex PCR reads with MiXCR. The table includes a few hundred thousand distinct CDR3 sequences, roughly 14% detected once. The V gene lost 5 bases and the J gene lost 6 bases, with 8 bases spanning the gap. This CDR3 spans 11 amino acids. The germline gives CDR1 SNHLY, CDR2 FYNNEI.

The chain combines TRBV2 with TRBJ2-7; D unclear. This sequence was found in a woman aged 30 to 39 with Graves' hyperthyroidism. Sample: blood. DNA for the CDR3: TGTGCCAGCAGTCACCAATTCGAGCAGTACTTC. It is translated as CASSHQFEQYF.